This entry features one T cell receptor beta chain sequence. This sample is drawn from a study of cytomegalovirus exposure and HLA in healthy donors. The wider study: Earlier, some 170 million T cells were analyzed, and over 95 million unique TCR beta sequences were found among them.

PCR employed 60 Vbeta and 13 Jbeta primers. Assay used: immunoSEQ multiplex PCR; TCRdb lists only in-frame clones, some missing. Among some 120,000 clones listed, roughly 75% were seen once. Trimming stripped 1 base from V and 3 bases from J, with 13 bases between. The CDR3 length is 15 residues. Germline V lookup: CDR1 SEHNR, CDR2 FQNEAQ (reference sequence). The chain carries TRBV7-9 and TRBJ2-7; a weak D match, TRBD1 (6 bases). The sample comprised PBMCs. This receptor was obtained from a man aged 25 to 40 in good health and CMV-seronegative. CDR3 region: CASSLGAGDLYEQYF. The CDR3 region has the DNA TGTGCCAGCAGCTTAGGTGCAGGGGATCTCTACGAGCAGTACTTC.